These 29 T cell receptor beta chains share one sample of origin, sequenced in a study of cytomegalovirus exposure and HLA in healthy donors. The PCR made use of 60 Vbeta and 13 Jbeta primers. Only in-frame clones appear in the TCRdb table, and some are missing; sequencing was by immunoSEQ multiplex PCR. Here the sample spans 200,000 or so clones, 75% to 85% being singletons. The source material was PBMCs. The receptors stem from a woman aged 40-49 years in good health and CMV-seronegative.

The V and J genes are TRBV10-3 and TRBJ1-1; 9 bases agree with TRBD1. The CDR3 is 16 residues long. From germline, CDR1 is ENHRY and CDR2 SYGVKD. V was clipped by 4 bases and J by 3 bases; unmatched bases: 9. The CDR3 bases are TGTGCCATCAGTGGCGGGACAGGGTTTCGGGACACTGAAGCTTTCTTT. Its protein product is CAISGGTGFRDTEAFF.

This sequence joins TRBV19 and TRBJ1-2, with 7 bases identical to TRBD1. The CDR3 loop spans 13 amino acids. Unmatched junction bases numbered 6, after V lost 6 bases and J lost 5 bases. Germline-derived CDR1 and CDR2 are LNHDA and SQIVND (reference sequence). CDR3 residues: CASRDRTPYGYTF. The DNA of the CDR3 is TGTGCCAGTAGGGACAGGACGCCTTATGGCTACACCTTC.

V and J are TRBV5-6 and TRBJ1-1, with TRBD1 matching over 10 bases. In germline, CDR1 is SGHDT, CDR2 YYEEEE. V shed 4 bases and J 12 bases; nucleotides not matched to a gene: 12. This CDR3 is 14 amino acids long. CDR3 region: CASSETGGDGLTFF. The CDR3 DNA follows: TGTGCCAGCAGCGAGACAGGGGGCGACGGCTTGACTTTCTTT.

The J gene is TRBJ2-7, the V gene TRBV5-1; 9 positions agree with TRBD1. With 4 bases clipped from V and 7 bases from J, the junction kept 15 bases outside the gene matches. From germline, CDR1 is SGHRS and CDR2 YFSETQ. The CDR3 contains 16 residues. The CDR3 spells CASSHTTGTGSGEQYF. CDR3 in DNA: TGCGCCAGCAGCCACACCACCGGGACAGGGTCGGGGGAGCAGTACTTC.

This clone showed up just once. The chain recombines TRBV11-2 with TRBJ1-4; D ambiguous. Germline V gene sequence: CDR1 SGHAT, CDR2 FQNNGV. Trimming shortened V by 0 bases and J by 12 bases, and 20 bases separated the two germline ends. This CDR3 contains 16 residues. This CDR3 reads CASSLDIISARVQLFF. CDR3 in DNA: TGTGCCAGCAGCTTAGATATTATCAGTGCCCGGGTACAACTGTTTTTT.

V and J are TRBV7-8 and TRBJ1-2; D is unresolved. Germline V gene data show CDR1 as SGHVS and CDR2 as FQNEAQ. V was trimmed by 5 bases and J by 8 bases, leaving 21 bases between them. CDR3 length: 15 amino acids. This CDR3 reads CASSPLEGLLRGYTF. The CDR3 nucleotides read TGTGCCAGCAGCCCATTGGAAGGACTTTTACGGGGCTACACCTTC.

The V gene is TRBV28, the J gene TRBJ1-2; 7 bases agree with TRBD1. CDR3 length: 14 residues. CDR1 is MDHEN and CDR2 is SYDVKM in the germline V gene. V gave up 7 bases and J gave up 5 bases; unmatched junction bases: 10. CDR3 protein: CASTTDRRRYGYTF. CDR3 DNA sequence: TGTGCCAGCACCACGGACAGGAGAAGATATGGCTACACCTTC.

This chain connects TRBV2 to TRBJ1-3, with 10 bases aligning to TRBD1. The V gene end was trimmed by 6 bases and the J gene end by 11 bases; junction bases not matched to a gene: 16. This CDR3 spans 16 amino acids. The germline V gene encodes CDR1 SNHLY and CDR2 FYNNEI. The CDR3 DNA is TGTGCCAGCAGGTCGAGCGACAGGGGGCGCCGCGTGCCCATATATTTT. Encoded protein: CASRSSDRGRRVPIYF.

J is TRBJ2-3 and V is TRBV9; D is uncertain. Germline CDR1 SGDLS, CDR2 YYNGEE. The ends were cut back, 4 bases at V and 12 bases at J, with 18 bases in the middle. The CDR3 consists of 13 residues. CDR3 DNA sequence: TGTGCCAGCAGCCGTACTGGTGGTATACCCCAGTATTTT. Protein: CASSRTGGIPQYF.

The V and J genes are TRBV15 and TRBJ2-7; D might be TRBD2 (5 bases). Per the germline V gene, CDR1 is LNHNV and CDR2 is YYDKDF (reference sequence). The CDR3 extends over 16 amino acids. Trimming pared 1 base from V and 0 bases from J, leaving 13 bases between. The CDR3 spells CATSRGIAPSSYEQYF. CDR3 DNA sequence: TGTGCCACCAGCAGAGGGATAGCGCCCAGCTCCTACGAGCAGTACTTC.

The chain is built from TRBV19 and TRBJ2-7, with 7 bases aligning to TRBD2. J lost 1 base, V lost 10 bases, and 10 bases had no gene match. CDR3 length: 14 residues. Germline values: CDR1 LNHDA, CDR2 SQIVND (reference sequence). CDR3 nucleotide sequence: TGTGCCACGTCCGGGGCGGGAGCGTCCTACGAGCAGTACTTC. Its protein is CATSGAGASYEQYF.

The J gene is TRBJ2-7, the V gene TRBV7-2; 8 bases agree with TRBD1. CDR1 and CDR2 from the germline V gene are SGHTA and FQGNSA. CDR3 size: 14 residues. With V trimmed by 6 bases and J by 3 bases, 7 bases remained unmatched. The CDR3 DNA reads as TGTGCCAGCAGTGCGGGACAGGCGGGCTACGAGCAGTACTTC. Translated: CASSAGQAGYEQYF.

V is TRBV30 and J is TRBJ2-5; possibly TRBD1 for D (6 bases). With 0 bases removed from V and 3 bases from J, the gap between germline ends came to 11 bases. In germline, CDR1 is GTSNPN, CDR2 SVGIG (reference sequence). The CDR3 covers 14 residues. The DNA of the CDR3 is TGTGCCTGGAGTGTCTGGCAGGGGAAAGAGACCCAGTACTTC. It translates to CAWSVWQGKETQYF.

This chain joins TRBV18 and TRBJ2-4; 8 bases match TRBD1. Germline CDR1 is KGHSH and CDR2 is LQKENI. This CDR3 has 19 amino acids. The ends lost 4 bases at V and 0 bases at J; junction bases unmatched: 14. CDR3 nucleotide sequence: TGTGCCAGCTCACGGGACAGGTCTCCCGCTCCTGTAGCCAAAAACATTCAGTACTTC. Translated: CASSRDRSPAPVAKNIQYF.

This CDR3 reads CASSWREADTQYF. As DNA, the CDR3 is TGTGCCAGCAGTTGGAGGGAAGCAGATACGCAGTATTTT. V is TRBV6-5 and J is TRBJ2-3, with D possibly being TRBD2 (6 bases). The germline V gene has CDR1 MNHEY and CDR2 SVGAGI. V lost 4 bases, J lost 4 bases, and 9 bases lay in between. The CDR3 is 13 residues long.

The rearrangement links TRBV5-1 to TRBJ1-1; weak D call: TRBD1 (5 bases). V lost 4 bases and J lost 3, with 10 bases in between. The length of the CDR3 is 13 residues. Germline-derived CDR1 and CDR2 are SGHRS and YFSETQ. The CDR3 DNA reads TGCGCCAGCAGCCCCTGGGGGGACACTGAAGCTTTCTTT. It is translated as CASSPWGDTEAFF.

This clone was seen just once. The J gene is TRBJ1-2, the V gene TRBV19; the match to TRBD1 covers 10 bases. Germline assignment: CDR1 LNHDA and CDR2 SQIVND (reference sequence). This CDR3 region has 15 residues. V dropped 10 bases and J dropped 4; count of bases not matched to a gene: 12. The CDR3 is CATVPGQGTSYGYTF. CDR3 nucleotide sequence: TGTGCCACCGTACCGGGACAGGGGACATCCTATGGCTACACCTTC.

The chain combines TRBV13 with TRBJ2-1; the D gene is possibly TRBD1 (6 bases). The germline V gene has CDR1 PRHDT and CDR2 FYEKMQ (reference sequence). Trimming removed 0 bases at V and 9 bases at J, with 18 bases between. The CDR3 is 16 amino acids. The CDR3 reads CASSLGGASLRGEQFF. In DNA, the CDR3 is TGTGCCAGCAGCTTAGGGGGGGCTAGCTTACGGGGTGAGCAGTTCTTC. Together with reference TRBV13 and TRBJ2-1, the CDR3 gives the full variable domain: AAGVIQSPRHLIKEKRETATLKCYPIPRHDTVYWYQQGPGQDPQFLISFYEKMQSDKGSIPDRFSAQQFSDYHSELNMSSLELGDSALYFCASSLGGASLRGEQFFGPGTRLTVL.

This chain joins TRBV6-1 and TRBJ1-2, with no clear D. Germline loops: CDR1 MNHNS, CDR2 SASEGT. V shed 4 bases and J shed 2 bases, with 8 bases lying between them. The CDR3 length is 13 residues. The CDR3 nucleotides are TGTGCCAGCAGTGCGGCGGGGAACTATGGCTACACCTTC. Translated: CASSAAGNYGYTF.

J is TRBJ1-2 and V is TRBV9; no definite D call. From germline, CDR1 is SGDLS and CDR2 YYNGEE. This CDR3 is 14 amino acids long. V lost 0 bases, J lost 1 base, and 7 bases lay in between. The DNA for the CDR3 is TGTGCCAGCAGCGTAGGTCTGAGTAACTATGGCTACACCTTC. Encoded protein: CASSVGLSNYGYTF. Filled out from reference TRBV9 and TRBJ1-2, the complete variable domain reads DSGVTQTPKHLITATGQRVTLRCSPRSGDLSVYWYQQSLDQGLQFLIQYYNGEERAKGNILERFSAQQFPDLHSELNLSSLELGDSALYFCASSVGLSNYGYTFGSGTRLTVV.

The chain joins TRBV5-4 to TRBJ2-7; 11 bases fit TRBD2. V lost 4 bases to trimming and J lost 2 bases; unmatched junction nucleotides: 5. CDR3 length equals 15 residues. In germline, CDR1 is SGHNT, CDR2 YYREEE (reference sequence). For the CDR3, the DNA is TGTGCCAGCAGCAGCACTAGCGGGAGTACCTACGAGCAGTACTTC. Amino acid sequence: CASSSTSGSTYEQYF.

As regards this clone: At one of its ends the junction is not consistent with the germline gene, which may arise from a read error. V usage is TRBV19 and J usage is TRBJ1-2, with 8 bases fitting TRBD1. The CDR3 consists of 15 residues. Looked up from germline, CDR1 is LNHDA and CDR2 is SQIVND (reference sequence). The CDR3 sequence is CASSSDRGTNYAYTF. In nucleotides, the CDR3 is TGTGCCAGTAGTTCCGACAGGGGAACGAACTATGCCTACACCTTC.

The V call is TRBV30, the J call TRBJ2-2; 9 bases are shared with TRBD1. The V gene end was trimmed by 7 bases and the J gene end by 4 bases; junction bases not matched to a gene: 7. The CDR3 consists of 14 residues. In germline, CDR1 is GTSNPN, CDR2 SVGIG (reference sequence). The DNA for the CDR3 is TGTGCCTTCATACAGGGGGCGGGCACCGGGGAGCTGTTTTTT. It yields the protein CAFIQGAGTGELFF. Drawing the rest from reference TRBV30 and TRBJ2-2, the complete variable domain is SQTIHQWPATLVQPVGSPLSLECTVEGTSNPNLYWYRQAAGRGLQLLFYSVGIGQISSEVPQNLSASRPQDRQFILSSKKLLLSDSGFYLCAFIQGAGTGELFFGEGSRLTVL.

The V call is TRBV27, the J call TRBJ2-3; 7 positions agree with TRBD2. The CDR3 consists of 14 residues. After removal of 2 bases from V and 5 bases from J, the junction contained 4 bases not matched to a gene. Per the germline V gene, CDR1 is MNHEY and CDR2 is SMNVEV (reference sequence). CDR3: CASSLGEGGDTQYF. The CDR3 DNA reads TGTGCCAGCAGTTTAGGGGAGGGCGGAGATACGCAGTATTTT.

V usage is TRBV29-1 and J usage is TRBJ1-5; maybe TRBD1 (5 bases). Looked up from germline, CDR1 is SQVTM and CDR2 is ANQGSEA. The CDR3 runs 14 residues. Deletions cut 5 bases from V and 0 bases from J, with 11 bases between. CDR3 coding DNA: TGCAGCGTTAGGGCAGGGAATAGCAATCAGCCCCAGCATTTT. Its translation: CSVRAGNSNQPQHF.

This clone was seen more than once but under ten times. The rearrangement links TRBV10-1 to TRBJ2-7, with a weak D call TRBD1 (6 bases). The CDR3 totals 15 residues. The germline V gene encodes CDR1 WNHNN and CDR2 SYGVQD (reference sequence). V dropped 2 bases and J dropped 5 bases, with 16 bases sitting between them. The chain's CDR3 is CASSEHQGRLHEQYF. CDR3 DNA: TGCGCCAGCAGTGAGCATCAGGGGCGCCTCCACGAGCAGTACTTC.

CDR3 amino acids: CSARARVRAFF. DNA of the CDR3: TGCAGTGCTAGAGCCCGGGTAAGAGCTTTCTTT. The genes are TRBV20-1 and TRBJ1-1; D unclear. Germline CDR1 reads DFQATT; CDR2 reads SNEGSKA (reference sequence). CDR3 size: 11 residues. Trimming pared 1 base from V and 10 bases from J, leaving 10 bases between.

This chain joins TRBV2 and TRBJ1-2, with a tentative D call TRBD1 (5 bases). The length of the CDR3 is 16 residues. Germline V gene lookup returns CDR1 SNHLY and CDR2 FYNNEI. V was trimmed by 0 bases and J by 8 bases, leaving 19 bases between them. CDR3 amino acids: CASSEALRRGAGGYTF. CDR3 DNA sequence: TGTGCCAGCAGTGAAGCGCTTCGTAGGGGCGCGGGGGGCTACACCTTC.

To note about this clone: The sample carries other DNA sequences with the same CDR3. The chain carries TRBV29-1 and TRBJ1-3, with TRBD1 identical over 7 bases. CDR3 size: 12 residues. The V and J ends lost 7 bases and 4 bases, in that order; junction bases with no gene match: 4. Germline assignment: CDR1 SQVTM and CDR2 ANQGSEA. The CDR3 nucleotides read TGCAGCGCCCGGACAGGAGGAAACACCATATATTTT. The encoded protein is CSARTGGNTIYF.